This T cell receptor (beta chain) originates from a study of blood T cell repertoires in COVID-19. Trimming took 4 bases from V and 9 from J; bases not matched to a gene: 16. Germline assignment: CDR1 SGHNT and CDR2 YYREEE (reference sequence). The CDR3 length is 19 residues. The protocol was immunoSEQ multiplex PCR, while the TCRdb copy is restricted to in-frame clones and leaves out a portion. The table shows 150,000 to 200,000 clones, with approximately 90% occurring only once. Sequences were obtained from peripheral blood. V is TRBV5-4 and J is TRBJ2-1; 16 bases align to TRBD2. The clonotype comes from a human donor in a cohort sampled during active COVID-19. The CDR3 here is CASSPGLAGGHKVGGEQFF. Written as DNA, the CDR3 is TGTGCCAGCAGCCCGGGACTAGCGGGGGGGCATAAGGTTGGTGGTGAGCAGTTCTTC.